This T cell receptor beta chain appears in the sequencing data of a study of shared clonotypes between healthy human individuals. Terminally differentiated effector memory CD45RA+ cells were excluded from the naive CD8 cells, which were CD45RO-negative and positively selected for CCR7. The V gene end was trimmed by 5 bases and the J gene end by 5 bases; junction bases not matched to a gene: 13. From germline, CDR1 is LGHNT and CDR2 FRNRAP. This CDR3 comprises 16 residues. This table comes from immunoSEQ multiplex PCR, and its TCRdb copy is limited to in-frame clones, with some not included. The table has 550,000 to 750,000 clones, roughly 96% seen once.

V is TRBV12-5 and J is TRBJ2-7; 9 bases are shared with TRBD1. Specimen: naive CD8+ T cells sorted from blood. This clonotype was sampled from a woman in her twenties or thirties in good health. This chain's CDR3 is CASGPSDRQGVHEQYF. The CDR3 DNA sequence: TGTGCTAGTGGTCCCTCGGACAGACAGGGGGTACACGAGCAGTACTTC.